Presented here are 17 T cell receptor beta chains from one specimen sequenced in a study of T cells in Graves' hyperthyroidism and ophthalmopathy. TCR beta CDR3 sequences were amplified from RNA transcripts. The HTBI set primed first-round TCR CDR3 RT-PCR. Each CDR3 protein is one row after TCRdb ran MiXCR on the multiplex PCR reads. Found here are hundreds of thousands of distinct CDR3 sequences, approximately 15% of them singletons; the top ten hold approximately 4.3%. Sequencing was done on a sample of blood. The receptors come from a middle-aged woman with Graves' ophthalmopathy.

The sample holds many counts of this clonotype. V is TRBV25-1 and J is TRBJ1-1; D may be TRBD1 (5 bases). Trimming left V 7 bases short and J 5 bases short, with 14 bases between. This CDR3 contains 13 residues. Germline assignment: CDR1 MGHDK and CDR2 SYGVNS. The CDR3 nucleotides read TGTGCCAGCAATCTAGGGGTGGGGACTGAAGCTTTCTTT. This translates into CASNLGVGTEAFF. Based on the CDR3 plus reference TRBV25-1 and TRBJ1-1, the full variable domain is EADIYQTPRYLVIGTGKKITLECSQTMGHDKMYWYQQDPGMELHLIHYSYGVNSTEKGDLSSESTVSRIRTEHFPLTLESARPSHTSQYLCASNLGVGTEAFFGQGTRLTVV.

This clonotype was picked up many times. The J gene is TRBJ2-5, the V gene TRBV6-5; D remains ambiguous. V lost 6 bases, J lost 1 base, and 12 bases lay in between. Germline loops: CDR1 MNHEY, CDR2 SVGAGI. There are 14 residues in the CDR3. CDR3 region: CASRPSWGQETQYF. In nucleotides, the CDR3 is TGTGCCAGCAGACCCTCCTGGGGCCAAGAGACCCAGTACTTC.

Only a few counts were recorded for this clonotype. Being one base from a much bigger clone, this may be a read error. V gene TRBV28 combines with J gene TRBJ2-5; the D gene is possibly TRBD1 (6 bases). Germline V gene data show CDR1 as MDHEN and CDR2 as SYDVKM. The CDR3 has 15 amino acids. The CDR3 spells CASSGRDTNHKTQHF. The CDR3 bases are TGTGCCAGCAGTGGCCGGGACACTAACCACAAGACCCAGCACTTC.

This clonotype was detected many times. The chain has TRBV19 and TRBJ1-5; D uncertain. The CDR3 spans 15 residues. From germline, CDR1 is LNHDA and CDR2 SQIVND (reference sequence). V was cut by 4 bases and J by 5 bases, with 15 bases left in between. This CDR3 reads CASSNSGSHDQPQHF. In nucleotides, the CDR3 is TGTGCCAGTAGTAACTCCGGGAGCCACGATCAGCCCCAGCATTTT.

For the CDR3, the DNA is TGCGCCAGCAGCTCCGGACAGGCGATCCCCTATGGCTACACCTTC. This sequence encodes CASSSGQAIPYGYTF. V is TRBV5-1 and J is TRBJ1-2; TRBD1 matches 7 bases. The trim removed 3 bases at V and 4 bases at J, leaving 9 bases unmatched. CDR1 and CDR2 (germline): SGHRS, YFSETQ. The CDR3 sequence is 15 residues long. The full variable domain, its missing parts supplied by reference TRBV5-1 and TRBJ1-2, is KAGVTQTPRYLIKTRGQQVTLSCSPISGHRSVSWYQQTPGQGLQFLFEYFSETQRNKGNFPGRFSGRQFSNSRSEMNVSTLELGDSALYLCASSSGQAIPYGYTFGSGTRLTVV.

This chain joins TRBV7-9 and TRBJ2-7; D not certain. Germline loops: CDR1 SEHNR, CDR2 FQNEAQ (reference sequence). The CDR3 is 14 residues long. The ends were cut back, 4 bases at V and 5 bases at J, with 15 bases in the middle. The CDR3 nucleotides read TGTGCCAGCAGCTACTTAGTAGGGATCAACGAGCAGTACTTC. This translates into CASSYLVGINEQYF.

In its sample, this clonotype was seen many times. This chain uses TRBV19 with TRBJ2-5; 7 bases agree with TRBD2. J was trimmed by 5 bases and V by 7 bases; bases with no gene match: 10. CDR1 LNHDA and CDR2 SQIVND come from the germline V gene (reference sequence). This CDR3 is 14 amino acids long. The CDR3 DNA reads as TGTGCCAGTACCGCCAGCGGGAAACTGGAGACCCAGTACTTC. It specifies CASTASGKLETQYF.

This clonotype occurred many times. The chain joins TRBV29-1 to TRBJ1-1, with 7 bases fitting TRBD1. The V segment lost 6 bases and the J segment 4 bases; nucleotides outside the gene matches: 5. This CDR3 is built from 12 residues. In germline, CDR1 is SQVTM, CDR2 ANQGSEA. DNA of the CDR3: TGCAGCGTCACGGACAGGAGCACTGAAGCTTTCTTT. Translated, it gives CSVTDRSTEAFF.

Comments on this clonotype: This may be a read error, as it is one base from a much larger clone. This chain connects TRBV29-1 to TRBJ2-7, with TRBD1 as a possible D gene (5 bases). The germline V gene has CDR1 SQVTM and CDR2 ANQGSEA. V was pared by 6 bases and J by 4 bases, with 13 bases between. The CDR3 is 12 residues long. The CDR3 protein is CSVRVAGYEQYF. The CDR3 nucleotides read TGCAGCGTCCGGGTAGCAGGGTACGAGCAGTACTTC.

This clonotype appeared a few times. The chain is built from TRBV2 and TRBJ2-7; D may match TRBD1 or TRBD2 (5 bases each). Looked up from germline, CDR1 is SNHLY and CDR2 is FYNNEI. V was clipped by 3 bases and J by 5 bases, with 11 bases between them. CDR3 size: 13 residues. CDR3 region: CASSEGVINEQYF. CDR3 coding DNA: TGTGCCAGCAGTGAGGGGGTCATAAACGAGCAGTACTTC. Together with reference TRBV2 and TRBJ2-7, the CDR3 gives the full variable domain: EPEVTQTPSHQVTQMGQEVILRCVPISNHLYFYWYRQILGQKVEFLVSFYNNEISEKSEIFDDQFSVERPDGSNFTLKIRSTKLEDSAMYFCASSEGVINEQYFGPGTRLTVT.

This clonotype was counted a few times. V usage is TRBV4-1 and J usage is TRBJ2-7; possibly TRBD1 for D (6 bases). From germline, CDR1 is MGHRA and CDR2 YSYEKL. There are 14 residues in the CDR3. V lost 4 bases and J 3 bases, leaving 13 bases between the germline ends. The DNA for the CDR3 is TGCGCCAGCAGCCCGACAGGTAACGACTACGAGCAGTACTTC. It encodes CASSPTGNDYEQYF.

At least ten counts were recorded for this clonotype. CDR3 DNA: TGTGCCAGCAGTTTAGCCAGGGGTAGGAGCTACACCTTC. It translates to CASSLARGRSYTF. V is TRBV12-3 or TRBV12-4 and J is TRBJ1-2, with a tentative D call TRBD1 (6 bases). This CDR3 is 13 amino acids long. V lost 0 bases to trimming and J lost 9 bases, with 11 bases between them.

This clonotype showed up many times. The chain joins TRBV6-1 to TRBJ2-2, with 11 bases lining up with TRBD2. This CDR3 has 14 amino acids. Unmatched junction bases numbered 6, after V lost 10 bases and J lost 5 bases. Germline CDR1 and CDR2: MNHNS and SASEGT. CDR3 loop: CAIGTSGYTGELFF. The CDR3 DNA reads TGTGCCATTGGGACTAGCGGATATACCGGGGAGCTGTTTTTT.

This clonotype was counted a few times. The V call is TRBV30, the J call TRBJ1-2, with 7 bases aligning to TRBD1. Unmatched junction bases numbered 13, after V lost 4 bases and J lost 8 bases. This CDR3 comprises 14 residues. CDR1 GTSNPN and CDR2 SVGIG come from the germline V gene (reference sequence). This CDR3 is CAWTAVQGIGGYTF. The CDR3 DNA reads as TGTGCCTGGACCGCGGTACAGGGGATAGGCGGCTACACCTTC.

This clonotype was found many times. This chain uses TRBV9 with TRBJ2-7, with TRBD2 matching over 7 bases. J was trimmed by 5 bases and V by 2 bases; bases with no gene match: 13. The CDR3 totals 16 residues. Germline assignment: CDR1 SGDLS and CDR2 YYNGEE. For the CDR3, the DNA is TGTGCCAGCAGCGTCGGCGCGGGAGAATTAGGCGACGAGCAGTACTTC. It yields the protein CASSVGAGELGDEQYF.

This clonotype has ten or more counts. The chain couples TRBV28 to TRBJ2-7; perhaps TRBD2 as D (7 bases). The CDR3 has 15 amino acids. V was cut by 5 bases and J by 4 bases, with 18 bases left in between. CDR1 and CDR2 from the germline V gene are MDHEN and SYDVKM. The DNA for the CDR3 is TGTGCCAGCAGTCTAGGGGGGGAGGGCCCGTACGAGCAGTACTTC. It is translated as CASSLGGEGPYEQYF.

This chain links TRBV30 with TRBJ1-1; TRBD1 is a possible D gene (6 bases). The CDR3 extends over 13 amino acids. Deletions cut 0 bases from V and 3 bases from J, with 8 bases between. The germline V gene has CDR1 GTSNPN and CDR2 SVGIG (reference sequence). CDR3 amino acids: CAWSVGTYTEAFF. CDR3 in DNA: TGTGCCTGGAGTGTAGGGACATACACTGAAGCTTTCTTT. Using reference TRBV30 and TRBJ1-1 for the parts outside the CDR3, the full variable domain is SQTIHQWPATLVQPVGSPLSLECTVEGTSNPNLYWYRQAAGRGLQLLFYSVGIGQISSEVPQNLSASRPQDRQFILSSKKLLLSDSGFYLCAWSVGTYTEAFFGQGTRLTVV.